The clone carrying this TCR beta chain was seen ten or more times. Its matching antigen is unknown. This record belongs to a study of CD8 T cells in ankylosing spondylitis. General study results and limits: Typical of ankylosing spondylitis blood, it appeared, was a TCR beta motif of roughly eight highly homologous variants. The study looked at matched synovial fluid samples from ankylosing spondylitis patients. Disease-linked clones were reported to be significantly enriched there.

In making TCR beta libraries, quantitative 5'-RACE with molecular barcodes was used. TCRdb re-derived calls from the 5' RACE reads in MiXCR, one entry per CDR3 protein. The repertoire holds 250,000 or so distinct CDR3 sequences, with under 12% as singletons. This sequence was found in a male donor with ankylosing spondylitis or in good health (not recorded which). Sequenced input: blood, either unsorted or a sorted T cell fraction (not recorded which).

The CDR3 loop is CASTGTGGANTQYF. The CDR3 coding sequence is TGTGCCAGCACCGGGACAGGGGGCGCGAATACGCAGTATTTT. V is TRBV25-1 and J is TRBJ2-3, with 12 bases aligning to TRBD1. Trimming took 7 bases from V and 7 from J; bases not matched to a gene: 6. Per germline, CDR1 MGHDK and CDR2 SYGVNS. The CDR3 totals 14 residues.